This TCR beta chain came from a study of CD8+ T cells in alopecia areata. On the study more broadly: The study gave treated patients oral tofacitinib at 5 to 10 mg twice daily.

Treatment defined: oral pan-JAK inhibitor, 5-10 mg twice daily. This CDR3 contains 11 residues. Study-level points and caveats: Scalp clonality, along with expanded CD8+ clones among the top 100, was significantly decreased by tofacitinib. Clonality in lesional scalp, especially alopecia totalis/universalis, exceeded that of normal scalp. Many expanded lesional clones remained in scalp and blood on tofacitinib.

Extracted RNA was reverse transcribed into cDNA, the sequencing template. Produced via immunoSEQ multiplex PCR; TCRdb's table is partial and in-frame only. The repertoire has around 270,000 clones, about 62% of them found once; the top ten carry approximately 2%. This clone showed up just a few times. Its specificity is not known. The source is a human donor with alopecia areata. The gene calls are TRBV21-1 and TRBJ1-6. TRBV21-1 is labeled a pseudogene. The sequenced sample was CD4+ T cells sorted from blood, obtained at week 24, from a patient treated with tofacitinib. CDR3 protein: CASRRVSPLHF. The CDR3 bases are TGTGCCAGCAGAAGGGTTTCACCCCTCCACTTT.